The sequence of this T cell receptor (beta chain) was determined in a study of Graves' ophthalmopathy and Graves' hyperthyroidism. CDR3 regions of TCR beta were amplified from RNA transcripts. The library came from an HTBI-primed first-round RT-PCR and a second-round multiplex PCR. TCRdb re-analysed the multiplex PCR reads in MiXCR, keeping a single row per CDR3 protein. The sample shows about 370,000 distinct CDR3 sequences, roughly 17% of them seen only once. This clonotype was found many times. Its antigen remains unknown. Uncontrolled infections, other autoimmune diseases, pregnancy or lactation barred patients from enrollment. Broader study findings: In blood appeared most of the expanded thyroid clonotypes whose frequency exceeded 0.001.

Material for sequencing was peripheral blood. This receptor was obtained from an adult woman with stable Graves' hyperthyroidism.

CDR3 amino acids: CASSFRSYEQYF. DNA for the CDR3: TGTGCCAGCAGTTTTAGGTCCTACGAGCAGTACTTC. The J gene is TRBJ2-7, the V gene TRBV28; D gene uncertain. V was clipped by 3 bases and J by 1 base, with 4 bases between them. This CDR3 contains 12 residues. Germline CDR1 reads MDHEN; CDR2 reads SYDVKM.